This T cell receptor (beta chain) was captured in a study of OX40 agonist ivuxolimab in advanced cancers. The length of the CDR3 is 14 residues. Germline CDR1 and CDR2: SGDLS and YYNGEE. The V end lost 0 bases, the J end lost 4 bases, and 8 bases lay between the germline ends. Comments on this clone: Its antigen is unknown.

Findings and limits, study-wide: Dosing at 0.1 to 3.0 mg/kg was accompanied by clonal expansion of CD4+ and CD8+ blood T cells by week 6.

The protocol was immunoSEQ multiplex PCR, while the TCRdb copy is restricted to in-frame clones and leaves out a portion. The sample holds 20,000 to 30,000 clones, 70% to 90% seen once. This clonotype originated in an adult with an advanced solid tumor such as melanoma, head and neck, liver or kidney cancer. The sample here was CD4+ or CD8+ T cells sorted from blood, taken in a trial of the OX40 agonist ivuxolimab. The chain links TRBV9 to TRBJ2-1; D gene uncertain. CDR3 amino acids: CASSVGQDYNEQFF. The CDR3 DNA reads TGTGCCAGCAGCGTAGGTCAGGATTACAATGAGCAGTTCTTC. The whole variable domain, filled in from reference TRBV9 and TRBJ2-1, reads DSGVTQTPKHLITATGQRVTLRCSPRSGDLSVYWYQQSLDQGLQFLIQYYNGEERAKGNILERFSAQQFPDLHSELNLSSLELGDSALYFCASSVGQDYNEQFFGPGTRLTVL.